This TCR beta chain derives from a study of blood T cell repertoires in COVID-19. Whole-study context: COVID-19 samples, acute and convalescent, were from the United States, Italy and Spain.

Clones were read by immunoSEQ multiplex PCR, and TCRdb kept only the in-frame ones, dropping some. The sample consists of 200,000 to 250,000 clones, 87% of them appearing once. Participants spanned ages about 18 to 100 years and resided in roughly 26 US areas. Which cohort a participant joined came from the clinical history participants gave. Recovered status in Cohort 3 required two negative PCRs, clearance, or symptom resolution. The clonotype originates from a man aged 25-40 years who had recovered from COVID-19. The sequenced sample was PBMCs or T cells enriched from blood (not recorded which).

CDR3 nucleotide sequence: TGCGCCAGCAGCTTGGTCGGTAGCGGGAGCACAGATACGCAGTATTTT. Translated, it gives CASSLVGSGSTDTQYF. This chain joins TRBV5-1 and TRBJ2-3; 7 nucleotides match TRBD2. The CDR3 runs to 16 residues. CDR1 is SGHRS, CDR2 YFSETQ, per germline. V shed 0 bases and J 0 bases; nucleotides not matched to a gene: 4.